The 4 T cell receptor beta chains given below trace back to one sample, sequenced in a study of blood T cell repertoires in COVID-19. TCRdb's table, derived via immunoSEQ multiplex PCR, lists solely in-frame clones and lacks some. The table records 250,000 to 350,000 clones, approximately 86% of them present only once. Sequenced: peripheral blood. All receptors derive from a man aged 18 to 29 with active or convalescent COVID-19.

V gene TRBV4-1 combines with J gene TRBJ2-3, with TRBD2 as a possible D gene (6 bases). This CDR3 is 14 amino acids long. Germline CDR1 reads MGHRA; CDR2 reads YSYEKL. V was pared by 5 bases and J by 0 bases, with 9 bases between. The DNA for the CDR3 is TGCGCCAGCAGCACGGGGGTTAGCACAGATACGCAGTATTTT. Its protein product is CASSTGVSTDTQYF.

The chain links TRBV19 to TRBJ2-3, with 12 bases lining up with TRBD2. The germline V gene has CDR1 LNHDA and CDR2 SQIVND (reference sequence). After removal of 9 bases from V and 4 bases from J, the junction contained 8 bases not matched to a gene. CDR3 size: 15 residues. Here the CDR3 DNA reads TGTGCCAGCAGTCAGCTAGCGGGAGGGCCAGATACGCAGTATTTT. As protein: CASSQLAGGPDTQYF. The full variable domain, its missing parts supplied by reference TRBV19 and TRBJ2-3, is DGGITQSPKYLFRKEGQNVTLSCEQNLNHDAMYWYRQDPGQGLRLIYYSQIVNDFQKGDIAEGYSVSREKKESFPLTVTSAQKNPTAFYLCASSQLAGGPDTQYFGPGTRLTVL.

The chain is built from TRBV19 and TRBJ1-5, with D hard to call. Per germline, CDR1 LNHDA and CDR2 SQIVND (reference sequence). V was trimmed by 5 bases and J by 5 bases, leaving 10 bases between them. This CDR3 contains 13 residues. The CDR3 here is CASSSSRDQPQHF. In DNA, the CDR3 is TGTGCCAGTAGTTCGTCGCGCGATCAGCCCCAGCATTTT.

V gene TRBV7-8 combines with J gene TRBJ2-1, with 8 nucleotides matching TRBD1. This CDR3 spans 16 amino acids. V was clipped by 4 bases and J by 6 bases; unmatched bases: 11. Germline values: CDR1 SGHVS, CDR2 FQNEAQ. CDR3: CASSSRGLWDSNEQFF. CDR3 sequence (DNA): TGTGCCAGCAGCTCCAGGGGGCTTTGGGATTCCAATGAGCAGTTCTTC. Full variable domain (outside the CDR3, taken from reference TRBV7-8 and TRBJ2-1): GAGVSQSPRYKVAKRGQDVALRCDPISGHVSLFWYQQALGQGPEFLTYFQNEAQLDKSGLPSDRFFAERPEGSVSTLKIQRTQQEDSAVYLCASSSRGLWDSNEQFFGPGTRLTVL.